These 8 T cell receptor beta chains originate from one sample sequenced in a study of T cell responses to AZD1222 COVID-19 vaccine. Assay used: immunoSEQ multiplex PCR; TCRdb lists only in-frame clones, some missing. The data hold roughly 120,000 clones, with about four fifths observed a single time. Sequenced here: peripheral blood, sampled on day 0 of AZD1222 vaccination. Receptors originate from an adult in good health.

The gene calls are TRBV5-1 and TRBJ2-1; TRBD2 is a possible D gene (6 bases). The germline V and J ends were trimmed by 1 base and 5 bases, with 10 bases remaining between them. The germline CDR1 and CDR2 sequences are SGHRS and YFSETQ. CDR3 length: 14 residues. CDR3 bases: TGCGCCAGCAGCTTGTGGGGGGAGCACAATGAGCAGTTCTTC. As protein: CASSLWGEHNEQFF.

The CDR3 loop is CASSPRDRGNEQFF. CDR3 DNA sequence: TGTGCCAGCAGCCCCCGGGACAGGGGTAATGAGCAGTTCTTC. The chain is built from TRBV3-1 (or the pseudogene TRBV3-2) and TRBJ2-1; 10 positions agree with TRBD1. Germline CDR1 reads LGHDT; CDR2 reads YNNKEL (reference sequence). With V trimmed by 4 bases and J by 7 bases, 4 bases remained unmatched. The CDR3 is made up of 14 amino acids.

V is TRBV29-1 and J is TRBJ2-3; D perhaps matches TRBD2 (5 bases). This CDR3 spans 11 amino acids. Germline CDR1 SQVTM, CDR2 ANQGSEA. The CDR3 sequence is CSSGNTDTQYF. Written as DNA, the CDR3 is TGCTCGTCGGGAAACACAGATACGCAGTATTTT.

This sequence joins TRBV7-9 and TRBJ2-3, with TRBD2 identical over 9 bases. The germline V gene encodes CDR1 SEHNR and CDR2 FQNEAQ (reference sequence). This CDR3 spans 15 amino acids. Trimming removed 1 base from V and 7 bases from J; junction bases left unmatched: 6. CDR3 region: CASSLGGGASNTQYF. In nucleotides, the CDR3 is TGTGCCAGCAGCTTAGGCGGGGGGGCGTCAAATACGCAGTATTTT.

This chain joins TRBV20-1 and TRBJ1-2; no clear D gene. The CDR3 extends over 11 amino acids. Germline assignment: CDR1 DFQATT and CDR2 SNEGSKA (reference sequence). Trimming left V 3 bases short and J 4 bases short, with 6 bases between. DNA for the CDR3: TGCAGTGCTAGCAACATCTATGGCTACACCTTC. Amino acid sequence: CSASNIYGYTF.

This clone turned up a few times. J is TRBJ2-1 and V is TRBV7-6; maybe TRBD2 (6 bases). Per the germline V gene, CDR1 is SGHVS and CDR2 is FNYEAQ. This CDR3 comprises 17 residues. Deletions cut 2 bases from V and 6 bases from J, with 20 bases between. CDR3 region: CASSLLNRQRAGNEQFF. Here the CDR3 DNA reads TGTGCCAGCAGCTTATTGAATAGACAGCGGGCCGGCAATGAGCAGTTCTTC.

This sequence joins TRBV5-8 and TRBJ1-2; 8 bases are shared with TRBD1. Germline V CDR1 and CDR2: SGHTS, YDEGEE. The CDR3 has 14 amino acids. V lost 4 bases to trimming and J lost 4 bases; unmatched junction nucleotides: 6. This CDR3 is CASSGDRGLYGYTF. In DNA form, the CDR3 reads TGTGCCAGCAGCGGCGACAGGGGACTCTATGGCTACACCTTC.

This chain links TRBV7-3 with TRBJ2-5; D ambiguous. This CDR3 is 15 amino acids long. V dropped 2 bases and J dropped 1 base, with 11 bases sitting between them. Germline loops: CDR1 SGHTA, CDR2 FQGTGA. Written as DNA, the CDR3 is TGTGCCAGCAGCTTAGATGGGATGGGCCAAGAGACCCAGTACTTC. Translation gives CASSLDGMGQETQYF.